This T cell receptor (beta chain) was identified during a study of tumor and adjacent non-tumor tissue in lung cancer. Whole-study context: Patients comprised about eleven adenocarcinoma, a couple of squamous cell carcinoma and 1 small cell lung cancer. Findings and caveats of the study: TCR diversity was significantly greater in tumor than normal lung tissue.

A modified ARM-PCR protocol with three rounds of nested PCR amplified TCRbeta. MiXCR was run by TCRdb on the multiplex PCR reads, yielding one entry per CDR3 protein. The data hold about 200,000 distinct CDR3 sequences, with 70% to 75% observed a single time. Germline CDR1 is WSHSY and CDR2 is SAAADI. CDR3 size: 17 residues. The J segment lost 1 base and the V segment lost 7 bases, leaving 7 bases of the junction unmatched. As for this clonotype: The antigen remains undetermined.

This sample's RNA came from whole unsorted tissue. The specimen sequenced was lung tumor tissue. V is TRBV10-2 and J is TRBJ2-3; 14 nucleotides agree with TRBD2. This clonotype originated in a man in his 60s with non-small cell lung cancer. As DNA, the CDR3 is TGCGCCAGCAAGGGACTAGCGGGGGTGTCTGGCACAGATACGCAGTATTTT. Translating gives CASKGLAGVSGTDTQYF.